The table lists the clone carrying this T cell receptor (beta chain) with a count of one. Its antigen is undetermined. The data belong to a study of T cell responses to AZD1222 COVID-19 vaccine. Findings and limits, study-wide: Just 5 to 7 AZD1222 recipients were seropositive at baseline. Spike-specific TCR breadth rose after two AZD1222 doses, and depth rose as well.

Generated by immunoSEQ multiplex PCR, the TCRdb table keeps only in-frame clones and is missing some. The repertoire has approximately 92,000 clones, roughly nine tenths of them found once; the top ten carry 6.5% to 8.5%. Per germline, CDR1 MNHEY and CDR2 SVGAGI. Trimming removed 5 bases at V and 2 bases at J, with 12 bases between. CDR3 length: 14 residues. This material consisted of peripheral blood, taken on day 0 of AZD1222 vaccination. This clonotype was obtained from an adult in good health. The chain joins TRBV6-5 to TRBJ1-2, with unresolved D. The CDR3 protein is CASSPEEGNYGYTF. Here the CDR3 DNA reads TGTGCCAGCAGTCCCGAAGAAGGAAACTATGGCTACACCTTC.